A selection of T cell receptor beta chains follows, all from one sample in a study of blood T cell repertoires in COVID-19. Assay used: immunoSEQ multiplex PCR; TCRdb lists only in-frame clones, some missing. Here the sample spans tens of thousands of clones, around 85% being singletons. The source material was peripheral blood. These receptors originate from a human donor in a cohort sampled during active COVID-19. Each CDR3 is given with its conserved first and last residue. The order of the fields is D gene, clone size, CDR3 length, V gene, J gene, CDR3 DNA, CDR3 protein. A D gene is named only where the DNA matches it firmly. A row's size may be missing; if present it is once, few, many or a size class.

D: TRBD2; size: .; length: 16; V: TRBV11-2; J: TRBJ2-5; DNA: TGTGCCAGCAGCTTAGATTTGGCGGGGGGAAGGGAGACCCAGTACTTC; CDR3: CASSLDLAGGRETQYF
D: .; size: .; length: 17; V: TRBV19; J: TRBJ1-1; DNA: TGTGCCAGTAGTATAGGAGGGCAATCCCCCATGAACACTGAAGCTTTCTTT; CDR3: CASSIGGQSPMNTEAFF
D: TRBD1; size: once; length: 14; V: TRBV4-1; J: TRBJ2-7; DNA: TGCGCCAGCAGCCAACGGACAGGCCCCTACGAGCAGTACTTC; CDR3: CASSQRTGPYEQYF
D: .; size: .; length: 16; V: TRBV4-1; J: TRBJ2-7; DNA: TGCGCCAGCAGCCTGTATTACCGGGACTCAGCCTACGAGCAGTACTTC; CDR3: CASSLYYRDSAYEQYF
D: TRBD1; size: few; length: 15; V: TRBV2; J: TRBJ2-7; DNA: TGTGCCAGCAGTCGGGACAGGGATTTTATCTACGAGCAGTACTTC; CDR3: CASSRDRDFIYEQYF
D: TRBD2; size: .; length: 15; V: TRBV4-3; J: TRBJ2-1; DNA: TGCGCCAGCAGCCAAGCCCGGCGGGGGGACAATGAGCAGTTCTTC; CDR3: CASSQARRGDNEQFF
D: TRBD1; size: .; length: 17; V: TRBV19; J: TRBJ1-2; DNA: TGTGCCAGTAGTATAAACAGGGGGCGACTAACTAACTATGGCTACACCTTC; CDR3: CASSINRGRLTNYGYTF
D: .; size: .; length: 15; V: TRBV5-1; J: TRBJ1-4; DNA: TGCGCCAGCGCCCGGTTGGGCCCGGGGGATGAAAAACTGTTTTTT; CDR3: CASARLGPGDEKLFF
D: .; size: .; length: 15; V: TRBV9; J: TRBJ2-5; DNA: TGTGCCAGCAGCGTAGACCACTACCTGACTGAGACCCAGTACTTC; CDR3: CASSVDHYLTETQYF
D: TRBD1; size: .; length: 17; V: TRBV9; J: TRBJ1-1; DNA: TGTGCCAGCAGCGCCGGTGGGGGACAGACTTTAAACACTGAAGCTTTCTTT; CDR3: CASSAGGGQTLNTEAFF
D: TRBD1; size: .; length: 15; V: TRBV10-3; J: TRBJ2-7; DNA: TGTGCCATCAGGGCTTTTCGGGACAGAACCTACGAGCAGTACTTC; CDR3: CAIRAFRDRTYEQYF
D: TRBD2; size: .; length: 19; V: TRBV9; J: TRBJ2-1; DNA: TGTGCCAGCAGCCCTCGAGGACTAGCGGGAGGGACCTCCTACAATGAGCAGTTCTTC; CDR3: CASSPRGLAGGTSYNEQFF
D: .; size: .; length: 16; V: TRBV7-8; J: TRBJ1-4; DNA: TGTGCCAGCAGCTTAGAAAGAGGGGGAGGGACCCGAAAACTGTTTTTT; CDR3: CASSLERGGGTRKLFF
D: TRBD1; size: .; length: 14; V: TRBV10-2; J: TRBJ1-1; DNA: TGCGCCAGCGGGACAGGGTTCCCCCGGACTGAAGCTTTCTTT; CDR3: CASGTGFPRTEAFF
D: TRBD1; size: once; length: 14; V: TRBV5-4; J: TRBJ1-6; DNA: TGTGCCAGCAGCTTCGGACAGGCGAATTCACCCCTCCACTTT; CDR3: CASSFGQANSPLHF
D: TRBD1; size: .; length: 14; V: TRBV9; J: TRBJ2-5; DNA: TGTGCCAGCAGCGGAGGGGGCTGGGGAGAGACCCAGTACTTC; CDR3: CASSGGGWGETQYF
D: .; size: few; length: 14; V: TRBV5-1; J: TRBJ1-3; DNA: TGCGCCAGCAGTTCCACAGGGTCTGGAAACACCATATATTTT; CDR3: CASSSTGSGNTIYF
D: .; size: .; length: 14; V: TRBV4-1; J: TRBJ1-5; DNA: TGCGCCAGCGGGGGGGCAGCTGCCAATCAGCCCCAGCATTTT; CDR3: CASGGAAANQPQHF
D: .; size: .; length: 13; V: TRBV7-9; J: TRBJ1-1; DNA: TGTGCCAGCAGCTTAGCCGGGAACACTGAAGCTTTCTTT; CDR3: CASSLAGNTEAFF
D: TRBD2; size: .; length: 19; V: TRBV5-1; J: TRBJ2-6; DNA: TGCGCCAGCAGCTTGGGGCTAGCGGGGGGAAGCTCTGGGGCCAACGTCCTGACTTTC; CDR3: CASSLGLAGGSSGANVLTF
D: .; size: .; length: 15; V: TRBV9; J: TRBJ2-1; DNA: TGTGCCAGCAGGTATGCGGGCGGGGATATGGGTGAGCAGTTCTTC; CDR3: CASRYAGGDMGEQFF
D: .; size: once; length: 13; V: TRBV19; J: TRBJ1-6; DNA: TGTGCCAGTAGTGAGCTGGCGGAATCACCCCTCCACTTT; CDR3: CASSELAESPLHF
D: TRBD1; size: .; length: 15; V: TRBV7-2; J: TRBJ1-2; DNA: TGTGCCAGCAGCCCCCTCGGACAGGGGGCAGTCGGCTACACCTTC; CDR3: CASSPLGQGAVGYTF
D: .; size: .; length: 13; V: TRBV15; J: TRBJ2-1; DNA: TGTGCCACCAGCAGAGATCTCCGTGAGGAGCAGTTCTTC; CDR3: CATSRDLREEQFF
D: TRBD1; size: .; length: 15; V: TRBV11-3; J: TRBJ2-2; DNA: TGTGCCAGCAGCGCCGGGACAGCGAACACCGGGGAGCTGTTTTTT; CDR3: CASSAGTANTGELFF
D: TRBD2; size: .; length: 16; V: TRBV4-1; J: TRBJ2-1; DNA: TGCGCCAGCAGCCAAGTGGGACTAGCGGCCTACAATGAGCAGTTCTTC; CDR3: CASSQVGLAAYNEQFF
D: .; size: few; length: 14; V: TRBV5-1; J: TRBJ1-2; DNA: TGCGCCAGCACCTTGGACGGGGTTAACTATGGCTACACCTTC; CDR3: CASTLDGVNYGYTF
D: TRBD1; size: .; length: 16; V: TRBV19; J: TRBJ2-3; DNA: TGTGCCAGTAGTATGGGGGGGACAGGGTTGCTTGATACGCAGTATTTT; CDR3: CASSMGGTGLLDTQYF
D: .; size: .; length: 21; V: TRBV4-3; J: TRBJ2-7; DNA: TGCGCCAGCAGCCAAGATCGGACGGATCCGGATTTCAGCGGTGTACTCTACGAGCAGTACTTC; CDR3: CASSQDRTDPDFSGVLYEQYF
D: .; size: .; length: 15; V: TRBV5-5; J: TRBJ2-2; DNA: TGTGCCAGCAGCTTGAGCCAACCACCCACCGGGGAGCTGTTTTTT; CDR3: CASSLSQPPTGELFF
D: TRBD2; size: .; length: 16; V: TRBV27; J: TRBJ2-5; DNA: TGTGCCAGCAGTTTACTCGGACTAGCGGGACAAGAGACCCAGTACTTC; CDR3: CASSLLGLAGQETQYF
D: .; size: .; length: 15; V: TRBV27; J: TRBJ1-2; DNA: TGTGCCAGCAGTTTTCTATGGGGGCGGGACTATGGCTACACCTTC; CDR3: CASSFLWGRDYGYTF
D: .; size: .; length: 16; V: TRBV5-1; J: TRBJ2-6; DNA: TGCGCCAGCAGCCTCGGACAAGTCTCTGGGGCCAACGTCCTGACTTTC; CDR3: CASSLGQVSGANVLTF
D: .; size: .; length: 14; V: TRBV12-2; J: TRBJ2-3; DNA: TGTGCAAGTCGCTTACTAGCGGGCACAGATACGCAGTATTTT; CDR3: CASRLLAGTDTQYF
D: TRBD1; size: .; length: 14; V: TRBV7-2; J: TRBJ1-1; DNA: TGTGCCAGCAGCCGGAAGGGACAGCTATCCGAAGCTTTCTTT; CDR3: CASSRKGQLSEAFF
D: TRBD2; size: .; length: 14; V: TRBV7-2; J: TRBJ2-7; DNA: TGTGCCAGCAGCTTAGACGGCGGGAGGTACGAGCAGTACTTC; CDR3: CASSLDGGRYEQYF
D: .; size: .; length: 15; V: TRBV9; J: TRBJ2-3; DNA: TGTGCCAGCCAATTGGGTAGCGGAAGAACAGATACGCAGTATTTT; CDR3: CASQLGSGRTDTQYF
D: TRBD1; size: .; length: 14; V: TRBV19; J: TRBJ1-5; DNA: TGTGCCAGTAGCTCAACAGGGGGCGGTCAGCCCCAGCATTTT; CDR3: CASSSTGGGQPQHF
D: TRBD2; size: .; length: 14; V: TRBV7-2; J: TRBJ2-3; DNA: TGTGCCAGCAGCTTGGGACTAGCGACCGATACGCAGTATTTT; CDR3: CASSLGLATDTQYF
D: TRBD1; size: once; length: 15; V: TRBV7-8; J: TRBJ1-5; DNA: TGTGCCAGCAGTCGGGACAGGGGCTTCAATCAGCCCCAGCATTTT; CDR3: CASSRDRGFNQPQHF
D: .; size: .; length: 12; V: TRBV3-1/TRBV3-2; J: TRBJ1-2; DNA: TGTGCCAGCAGCCAAGGGGGGCGCGGCTACACCTTC; CDR3: CASSQGGRGYTF
D: TRBD1; size: .; length: 16; V: TRBV5-4; J: TRBJ1-2; DNA: TGTGCCAGCAGCGCGGGACAGGGTCGCTCTAACTATGGCTACACCTTC; CDR3: CASSAGQGRSNYGYTF
D: .; size: .; length: 15; V: TRBV5-1; J: TRBJ2-3; DNA: TGCGCCAGCAGTAAAAATTGGGGGCGCTCAGATACGCAGTATTTT; CDR3: CASSKNWGRSDTQYF
D: .; size: .; length: 15; V: TRBV5-5; J: TRBJ1-2; DNA: TGTGCCAGCAGCTTGGATCCGGGGGGTAACTATGGCTACACCTTC; CDR3: CASSLDPGGNYGYTF
D: TRBD1; size: .; length: 12; V: TRBV28; J: TRBJ1-1; DNA: TGTGCCAGCCGTCCGGGACAGGGGGGAGCTTTCTTT; CDR3: CASRPGQGGAFF
D: TRBD1; size: .; length: 15; V: TRBV28; J: TRBJ2-1; DNA: TGTGCCAGCAGTTTGACAGGGGGCGAGAGCAATGAGCAGTTCTTC; CDR3: CASSLTGGESNEQFF
D: .; size: .; length: 14; V: TRBV7-2; J: TRBJ1-1; DNA: TGTGCCAGCAGACCAAGGGGCTACAACACTGAAGCTTTCTTT; CDR3: CASRPRGYNTEAFF
D: .; size: .; length: 15; V: TRBV4-3; J: TRBJ2-7; DNA: TGCGCCAGCAGCACGGGTTCAGGACAGCTCTACGAGCAGTACTTC; CDR3: CASSTGSGQLYEQYF
D: .; size: .; length: 18; V: TRBV15; J: TRBJ1-2; DNA: TGTGCCACCAGCAGGAGGAATCCCGGGACTCAACCTAACTATGGCTACACCTTC; CDR3: CATSRRNPGTQPNYGYTF